The 25 T cell receptor beta chains below were found in one sample sequenced in a study of T-cell memory formation after mild COVID-19 (dated by TCRdb to 2020 to 2022). The library was generated by 5' RACE. The run used an Illumina NovaSeq 6000. The public reads were run again by TCRdb, first through fastp at Q25 and then through MiXCR, and only productive beta chains were kept. When rows share a CDR3 protein, they turn into one entry using the most common DNA and genes. The sample yields about 110,000 distinct CDR3 sequences; 15% to 20% were counted once. The top ten clones comprise approximately 5.1% of the sample. Sequenced sample: PBMCs or a T cell subset sorted from them (not recorded which). These receptors originate from a man between 18 and 29 years old who had mild COVID-19 (a few samples of this study predate the infection). The sample titles of this study are shuffled in the database, so cell type and time point are left out; the donor was told from shared clones.

This clonotype was seen many times. CDR3 region: CASSYLGNNEQFF. The CDR3 region has the DNA TGCGCCAGCAGCTATCTGGGGAACAATGAGCAGTTCTTC. The chain couples TRBV4-1 to TRBJ2-1, with D unresolved. The V end lost 5 bases, the J end lost 5 bases, and 10 bases lay between the germline ends. The CDR3 totals 13 residues. The germline V gene encodes CDR1 MGHRA and CDR2 YSYEKL.

The rearrangement uses TRBV12-3 or TRBV12-4 and TRBJ2-5; D is uncertain. V shed 6 bases and J shed 1 base, with 9 bases lying between them. There are 13 residues in the CDR3. CDR3 loop: CASSTQIQETQYF. CDR3 bases: TGTGCCAGCAGCACACAGATCCAAGAGACCCAGTACTTC.

A few counts support this clonotype. This chain joins TRBV20-1 and TRBJ1-1; unclear D gene. Germline CDR1 DFQATT, CDR2 SNEGSKA (reference sequence). The CDR3 is made up of 14 amino acids. Trimming took 1 base from V and 6 from J, leaving 15 bases between them. The CDR3 reads CSARVPGSRAEAFF. The CDR3 nucleotides are TGCAGTGCTAGAGTCCCGGGCTCTAGAGCTGAAGCTTTCTTT.

The chain employs TRBV7-9 and TRBJ1-2; unclear D gene. The germline V gene encodes CDR1 SEHNR and CDR2 FQNEAQ (reference sequence). The CDR3 sequence is 17 residues long. V lost 0 bases and J 1 base, leaving 15 bases between the germline ends. Here the CDR3 DNA reads TGTGCCAGCAGCTTAGCTGGTTCTGGGAAGGTTAACTATGGCTACACCTTC. It encodes CASSLAGSGKVNYGYTF.

This clonotype was counted a few times. The gene calls are TRBV6-2 or TRBV6-3 and TRBJ2-3; 9 bases align to TRBD2. Germline V gives CDR1 MNHEY, CDR2 SVGEGT. V dropped 6 bases and J dropped 0; count of bases not matched to a gene: 10. This CDR3 is built from 17 residues. As DNA, the CDR3 is TGTGCCAGCAGCTCCTTTAGCGGGGGCCTTAGCACAGATACGCAGTATTTT. Amino acid sequence: CASSSFSGGLSTDTQYF.

Only a few counts were recorded for this clonotype. The chain combines TRBV4-2 with TRBJ2-3, with 10 bases that match TRBD2. The CDR3 consists of 18 residues. From germline, CDR1 is LGHNA and CDR2 YNFKEQ. The trim removed 4 bases at V and 4 bases at J, leaving 14 bases unmatched. As DNA, the CDR3 is TGTGCCAGCAGCCCCCTAAGGGCTAGCGGGGGAGGGCCAGATACGCAGTATTTT. This sequence encodes CASSPLRASGGGPDTQYF.

This clonotype came up a few times. The chain uses TRBV10-3 and TRBJ2-7; a weak D match, TRBD2 (5 bases). V was trimmed by 0 bases and J by 3 bases, leaving 9 bases between them. Germline V gene data show CDR1 as ENHRY and CDR2 as SYGVKD. The CDR3 extends over 14 amino acids. The CDR3 is CAISESRGDYEQYF. The CDR3 nucleotides read TGTGCCATCAGTGAGTCCCGGGGAGACTACGAGCAGTACTTC.

The rearrangement links TRBV6-5 to TRBJ2-3; no clear D gene. CDR3 length: 15 residues. From germline, CDR1 is MNHEY and CDR2 SVGAGI. V lost 7 bases to trimming and J lost 3 bases, with 17 bases between them. The CDR3 region has the DNA TGTGCCAGCACCGCGAGGCAGTTGAGAACAGATACGCAGTATTTT. This translates into CASTARQLRTDTQYF.

The V gene is TRBV11-2, the J gene TRBJ1-2, with D uncertain. Germline-derived CDR1 and CDR2 are SGHAT and FQNNGV. V lost 8 bases and J 5 bases, leaving 15 bases between the germline ends. The CDR3 has 13 amino acids. The CDR3 sequence is CASARRHNYGYTF. CDR3 DNA: TGTGCCAGCGCCCGCCGCCATAATTATGGCTACACCTTC.

The genes are TRBV19 and TRBJ1-5; D is ambiguous. Germline V lookup: CDR1 LNHDA, CDR2 SQIVND (reference sequence). The ends were cut back, 3 bases at V and 5 bases at J, with 8 bases in the middle. There are 13 residues in the CDR3. DNA for the CDR3: TGTGCCAGTAGTATCCGGCTAGATCAGCCCCAGCATTTT. Its translation: CASSIRLDQPQHF.

The rearrangement links TRBV3-1 to TRBJ2-5, with D perhaps TRBD2 (6 bases). V lost 4 bases and J lost 4, with 19 bases in between. Germline CDR1 and CDR2: LGHDT and YNNKEL (reference sequence). CDR3 length: 16 residues. CDR3 nucleotides: TGTGCCAGCAGCCTAACCGGGGAGGTAAGAGGAGAGACCCAGTACTTC. It specifies CASSLTGEVRGETQYF.

This clonotype was observed a few times. The chain carries TRBV12-3 or TRBV12-4 and TRBJ2-3; possible D gene TRBD2, 6 bases. The V and J ends lost 5 bases and 13 bases respectively, with 16 bases between them. This CDR3 has 12 amino acids. The CDR3 nucleotides read TGTGCCAGCAGTGGTCTAACGGGGGAAGAGTATTTT. It is translated as CASSGLTGEEYF.

The chain recombines TRBV19 with TRBJ2-1, with 7 bases aligning to TRBD1. Per germline, CDR1 LNHDA and CDR2 SQIVND (reference sequence). The J segment lost 8 bases and the V segment lost 11 bases, leaving 12 bases of the junction unmatched. The CDR3 has 13 amino acids. DNA of the CDR3: TGTGCCTCTGGGACAGCTAATTATGATGAGCAGTTCTTC. It yields the protein CASGTANYDEQFF.

V usage is TRBV7-2 and J usage is TRBJ2-1; D remains unclear. CDR3 size: 13 residues. CDR1 and CDR2 (germline): SGHTA, FQGNSA. Trimming took off 4 bases at V and 8 bases at J, with 12 bases between the two ends. CDR3 DNA sequence: TGTGCCAGCAGCTCCACACGACGCGATGAGCAGTTCTTC. Translation: CASSSTRRDEQFF.

The J gene is TRBJ2-5, the V gene TRBV5-1; D not resolved. This CDR3 comprises 15 residues. Germline V gene lookup returns CDR1 SGHRS and CDR2 YFSETQ. V lost 4 bases and J lost 4, with 17 bases in between. CDR3: CASSPSGIFGETQYF. The CDR3 DNA reads as TGCGCCAGCAGCCCCTCAGGAATCTTTGGAGAGACCCAGTACTTC.

This chain joins TRBV5-1 and TRBJ2-5; weak D call: TRBD2 (7 bases). CDR1 is SGHRS, CDR2 YFSETQ, per germline. This CDR3 is built from 14 residues. V was cut by 4 bases and J by 4 bases, with 14 bases left in between. CDR3 in amino acids: CASSDTRGGETQYF. CDR3 DNA: TGCGCCAGCAGCGATACTAGGGGGGGAGAGACCCAGTACTTC.

The V and J genes are TRBV4-1 and TRBJ1-1; D possibly corresponds to TRBD1 (5 bases). Germline CDR1 is MGHRA and CDR2 is YSYEKL. This CDR3 spans 18 amino acids. V lost 4 bases and J 0 bases, leaving 21 bases between the germline ends. The CDR3 is CASSPPEGRQFMNTEAFF. DNA for the CDR3: TGCGCCAGCAGCCCACCCGAGGGGAGACAGTTCATGAACACTGAAGCTTTCTTT.

This sequence joins TRBV10-3 and TRBJ1-6; 9 bases agree with TRBD1. Trimming cost V 8 bases and J 8 bases; bases outside gene matches: 10. Germline V gives CDR1 ENHRY, CDR2 SYGVKD. The CDR3 covers 15 residues. The CDR3 reads CAIAGGTGRHSPLHF. DNA of the CDR3: TGTGCCATCGCGGGGGGGACAGGGAGGCATTCACCCCTCCACTTT.

The chain links TRBV20-1 to TRBJ1-1, with a weak D call TRBD1 (5 bases). CDR3 length equals 11 residues. Germline V CDR1 and CDR2: DFQATT, SNEGSKA (reference sequence). Trimming shortened V by 5 bases and J by 9 bases, and 13 bases separated the two germline ends. The CDR3 coding sequence is TGCAGTGCTGAGGGGTGGGGGAAAGCTTTCTTT. Translating it yields CSAEGWGKAFF.

The rearrangement links TRBV12-3 or TRBV12-4 to TRBJ1-1, with 8 bases identical to TRBD1. V lost 7 bases and J lost 1; bases outside the gene matches: 5. CDR3 length equals 14 residues. The CDR3 loop is CASTRTGRNTEAFF. The CDR3 bases are TGTGCCAGCACCAGGACAGGGCGGAACACTGAAGCTTTCTTT.

The V call is TRBV15, the J call TRBJ2-5; D may match TRBD1 or TRBD2 (5 bases each). The CDR3 has 16 amino acids. Germline loops: CDR1 LNHNV, CDR2 YYDKDF (reference sequence). V was shortened by 0 bases and J by 2 bases, with 13 bases between the two germline ends. This CDR3 is CATSRDLGRAQETQYF. CDR3 DNA: TGTGCCACCAGCAGAGATCTGGGGCGGGCACAAGAGACCCAGTACTTC.

This clonotype was counted many times. The chain carries TRBV21-1 and TRBJ2-7; the table's TRBD2 call for D was not verified on the DNA. TRBV21-1 is designated a pseudogene. This CDR3 region has 11 residues. The CDR3 protein is CASRGLREQYV. CDR3 DNA sequence: TGTGCCAGCAGGGGACTGAGAGAGCAGTACGTC.

This clonotype was found many times. The chain joins TRBV5-4 to TRBJ2-3; D unclear. Germline CDR1 and CDR2: SGHNT and YYREEE (reference sequence). V was cut by 6 bases and J by 2 bases, with 7 bases left in between. CDR3 length: 12 residues. The CDR3 DNA reads TGTGCCAGCAAATCTTCCACAGATACGCAGTATTTT. Protein: CASKSSTDTQYF.

This clonotype turned up a few times. This chain joins TRBV16 and TRBJ1-4, with unresolved D. Trimming pared 4 bases from V and 8 bases from J, leaving 17 bases between. CDR3 length equals 15 residues. Looked up from germline, CDR1 is KGHSY and CDR2 is FQNENV. The chain's CDR3 is CASSPYLGESEKLFF. The DNA for the CDR3 is TGTGCCAGCAGCCCTTACCTCGGGGAAAGCGAAAAACTGTTTTTT.

This rearrangement joins TRBV5-6 to TRBJ2-2, with 9 bases identical to TRBD2. The CDR3 sequence is 15 residues long. V lost 4 bases and J lost 5; bases outside the gene matches: 6. Germline V lookup: CDR1 SGHDT, CDR2 YYEEEE. CDR3 in amino acids: CASSLRGGRTGELFF. In DNA form, the CDR3 reads TGTGCCAGCAGCCTGCGGGGGGGGAGAACCGGGGAGCTGTTTTTT.